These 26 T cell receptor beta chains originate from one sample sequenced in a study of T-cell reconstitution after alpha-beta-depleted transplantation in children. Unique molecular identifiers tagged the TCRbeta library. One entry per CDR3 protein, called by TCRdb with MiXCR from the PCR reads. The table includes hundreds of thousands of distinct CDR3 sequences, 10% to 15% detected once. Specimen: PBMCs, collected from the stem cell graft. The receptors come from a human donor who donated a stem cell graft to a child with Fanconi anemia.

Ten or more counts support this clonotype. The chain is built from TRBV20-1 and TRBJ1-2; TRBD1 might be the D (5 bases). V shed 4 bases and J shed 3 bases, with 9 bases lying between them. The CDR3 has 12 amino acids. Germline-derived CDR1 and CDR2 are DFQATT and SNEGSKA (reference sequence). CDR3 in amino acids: CSATGPYYGYTF. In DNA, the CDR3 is TGCAGTGCTACGGGGCCCTACTATGGCTACACCTTC.

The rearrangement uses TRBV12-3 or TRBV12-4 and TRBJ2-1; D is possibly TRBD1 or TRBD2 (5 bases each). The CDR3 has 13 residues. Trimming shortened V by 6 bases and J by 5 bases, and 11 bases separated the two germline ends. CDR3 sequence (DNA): TGTGCCAGCAGCCTCCAGGGACACAATGAGCAGTTCTTC. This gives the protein CASSLQGHNEQFF.

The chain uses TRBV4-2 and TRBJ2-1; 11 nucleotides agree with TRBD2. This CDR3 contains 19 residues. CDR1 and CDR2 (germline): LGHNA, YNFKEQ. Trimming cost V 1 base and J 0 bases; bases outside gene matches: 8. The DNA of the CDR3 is TGTGCCAGCAGCCAAGTTTCGCTAGCGGGGGGAAGCTCCTACAATGAGCAGTTCTTC. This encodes CASSQVSLAGGSSYNEQFF.

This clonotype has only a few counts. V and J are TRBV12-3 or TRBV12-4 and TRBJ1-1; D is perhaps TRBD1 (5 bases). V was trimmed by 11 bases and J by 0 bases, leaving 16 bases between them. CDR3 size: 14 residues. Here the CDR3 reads CAATRAGLNTEAFF. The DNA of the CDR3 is TGTGCCGCCACCAGGGCCGGATTGAACACTGAAGCTTTCTTT.

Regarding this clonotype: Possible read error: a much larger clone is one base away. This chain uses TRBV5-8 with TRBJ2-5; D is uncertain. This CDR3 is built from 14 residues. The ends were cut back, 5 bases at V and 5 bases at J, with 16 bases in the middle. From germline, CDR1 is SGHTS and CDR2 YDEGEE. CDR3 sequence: CASRWDIDRETQYF. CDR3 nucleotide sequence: TGTGCCAGCAGGTGGGATATAGACCGGGAGACCCAGTACTTC.

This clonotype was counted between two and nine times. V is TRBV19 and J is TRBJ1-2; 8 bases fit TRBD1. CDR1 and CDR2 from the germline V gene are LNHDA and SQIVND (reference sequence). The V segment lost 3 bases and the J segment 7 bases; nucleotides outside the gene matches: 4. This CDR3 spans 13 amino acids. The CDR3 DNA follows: TGTGCCAGTAGTATTCAGGGGGCCGGTGGCTACACCTTC. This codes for CASSIQGAGGYTF.

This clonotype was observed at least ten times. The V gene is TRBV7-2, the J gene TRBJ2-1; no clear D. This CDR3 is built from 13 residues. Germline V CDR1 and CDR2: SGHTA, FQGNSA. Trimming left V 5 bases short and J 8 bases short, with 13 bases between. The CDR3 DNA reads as TGTGCCAGCAGCGCAGATATGAATGATGAGCAGTTCTTC. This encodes CASSADMNDEQFF. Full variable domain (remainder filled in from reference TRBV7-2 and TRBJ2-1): GAGVSQSPSNKVTEKGKDVELRCDPISGHTALYWYRQSLGQGLEFLIYFQGNSAPDKSGLPSDRFSAERTGGSVSTLTIQRTQQEDSAVYLCASSADMNDEQFFGPGTRLTVL.

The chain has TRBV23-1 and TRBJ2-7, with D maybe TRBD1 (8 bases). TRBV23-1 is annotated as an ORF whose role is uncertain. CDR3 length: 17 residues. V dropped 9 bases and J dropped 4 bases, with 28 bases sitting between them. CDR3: CASRTNGGAGGEYEQYV. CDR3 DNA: TGCGCCAGTAGGACAAATGGGGGGGCAGGGGGCGAATACGAGCAGTACGTC.

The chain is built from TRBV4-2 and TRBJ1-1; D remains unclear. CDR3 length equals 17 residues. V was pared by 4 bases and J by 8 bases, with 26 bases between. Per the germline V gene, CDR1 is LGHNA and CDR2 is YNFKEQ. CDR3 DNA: TGTGCCAGCAGCCCGTACATTGGCGGCGACATTGGTTTAGAAGCTTTCTTT. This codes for CASSPYIGGDIGLEAFF.

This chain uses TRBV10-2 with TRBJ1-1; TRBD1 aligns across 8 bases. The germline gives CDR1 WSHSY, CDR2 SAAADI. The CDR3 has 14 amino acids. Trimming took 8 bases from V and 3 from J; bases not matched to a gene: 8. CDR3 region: CASGFRQGHTEAFF. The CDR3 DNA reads TGCGCCAGCGGATTTCGACAGGGGCACACTGAAGCTTTCTTT.

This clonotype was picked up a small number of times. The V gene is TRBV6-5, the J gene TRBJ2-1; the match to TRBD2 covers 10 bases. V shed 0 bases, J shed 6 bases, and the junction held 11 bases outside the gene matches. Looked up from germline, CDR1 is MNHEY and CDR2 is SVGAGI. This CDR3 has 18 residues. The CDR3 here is CASSYSGTSGAPTNEQFF. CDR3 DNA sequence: TGTGCCAGCAGTTACTCGGGAACTAGCGGGGCGCCGACCAATGAGCAGTTCTTC.

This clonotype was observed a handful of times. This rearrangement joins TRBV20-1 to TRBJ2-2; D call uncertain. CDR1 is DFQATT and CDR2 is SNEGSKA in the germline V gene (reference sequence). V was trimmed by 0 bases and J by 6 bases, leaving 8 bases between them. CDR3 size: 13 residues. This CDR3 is CSARDGISGELFF. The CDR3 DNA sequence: TGCAGTGCTAGAGATGGAATTTCCGGGGAGCTGTTTTTT.

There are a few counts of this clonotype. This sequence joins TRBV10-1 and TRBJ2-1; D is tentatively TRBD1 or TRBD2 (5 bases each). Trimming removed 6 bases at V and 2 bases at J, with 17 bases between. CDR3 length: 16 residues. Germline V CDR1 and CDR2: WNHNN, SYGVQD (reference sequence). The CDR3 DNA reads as TGCGCCAGCAGCGACGGGGCTCGAGGGCCCTACAATGAGCAGTTCTTC. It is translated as CASSDGARGPYNEQFF.

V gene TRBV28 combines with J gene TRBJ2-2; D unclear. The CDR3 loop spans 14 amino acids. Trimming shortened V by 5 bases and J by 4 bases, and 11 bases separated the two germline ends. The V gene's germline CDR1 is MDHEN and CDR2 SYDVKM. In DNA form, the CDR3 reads TGTGCCAGCAGTCCCTATCCTTCCACCGGGGAGCTGTTTTTT. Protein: CASSPYPSTGELFF. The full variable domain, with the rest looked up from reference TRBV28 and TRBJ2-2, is DVKVTQSSRYLVKRTGEKVFLECVQDMDHENMFWYRQDPGLGLRLIYFSYDVKMKEKGDIPEGYSVSREKKERFSLILESASTNQTSMYLCASSPYPSTGELFFGEGSRLTVL.

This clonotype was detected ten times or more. The DNA of the CDR3 is TGTGCCAGCAGCCAAGAGCCGGTCACCGGGGAGCTGTTTTTT. Its translation is CASSQEPVTGELFF. J is TRBJ2-2 and V is TRBV3-1; D gene unclear. The CDR3 covers 14 residues. CDR1 and CDR2 (germline): LGHDT, YNNKEL (reference sequence). V was shortened by 0 bases and J by 4 bases, with 6 bases between the two germline ends.

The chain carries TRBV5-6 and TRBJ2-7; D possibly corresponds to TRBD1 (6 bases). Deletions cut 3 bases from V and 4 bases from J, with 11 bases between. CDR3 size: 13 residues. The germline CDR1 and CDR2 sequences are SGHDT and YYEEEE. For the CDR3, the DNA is TGTGCCAGCAGCTCCTCGGACAGTTACGAGCAGTACTTC. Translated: CASSSSDSYEQYF.

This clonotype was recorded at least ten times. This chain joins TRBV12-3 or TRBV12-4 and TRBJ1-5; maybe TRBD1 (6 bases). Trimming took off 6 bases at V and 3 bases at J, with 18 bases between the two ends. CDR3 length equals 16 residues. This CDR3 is CASRLGWAGDNQPQHF. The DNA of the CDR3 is TGTGCCAGCAGGCTGGGATGGGCAGGGGACAATCAGCCCCAGCATTTT.

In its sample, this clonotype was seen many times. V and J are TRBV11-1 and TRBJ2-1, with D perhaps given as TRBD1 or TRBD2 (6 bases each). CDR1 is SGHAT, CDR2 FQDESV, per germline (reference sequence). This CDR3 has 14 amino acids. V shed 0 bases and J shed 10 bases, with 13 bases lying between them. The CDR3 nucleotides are TGTGCCAGCAGCTTAGCGGGGGGCCGAAAGGAGCAGTTCTTC. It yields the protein CASSLAGGRKEQFF.

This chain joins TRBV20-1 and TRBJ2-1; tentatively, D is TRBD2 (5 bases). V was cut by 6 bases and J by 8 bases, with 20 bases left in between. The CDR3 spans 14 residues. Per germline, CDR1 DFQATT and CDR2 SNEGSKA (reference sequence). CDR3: CSAIRRTGSDEQFF. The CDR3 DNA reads TGCAGTGCCATCCGCAGGACTGGCAGCGATGAGCAGTTCTTC.

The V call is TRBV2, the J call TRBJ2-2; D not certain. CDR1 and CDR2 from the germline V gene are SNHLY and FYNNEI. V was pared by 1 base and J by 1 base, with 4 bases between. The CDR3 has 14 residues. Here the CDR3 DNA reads TGTGCCAGCAGTGAAGATCTGAACACCGGGGAGCTGTTTTTT. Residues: CASSEDLNTGELFF. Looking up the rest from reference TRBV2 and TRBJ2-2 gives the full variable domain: EPEVTQTPSHQVTQMGQEVILRCVPISNHLYFYWYRQILGQKVEFLVSFYNNEISEKSEIFDDQFSVERPDGSNFTLKIRSTKLEDSAMYFCASSEDLNTGELFFGEGSRLTVL.

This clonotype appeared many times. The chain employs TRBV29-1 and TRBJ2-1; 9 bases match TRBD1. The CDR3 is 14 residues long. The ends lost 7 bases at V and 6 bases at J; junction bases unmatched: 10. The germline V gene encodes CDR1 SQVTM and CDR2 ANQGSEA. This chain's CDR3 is CSASGQGGPNEQFF. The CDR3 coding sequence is TGCAGCGCTTCGGGACAGGGTGGCCCCAATGAGCAGTTCTTC.

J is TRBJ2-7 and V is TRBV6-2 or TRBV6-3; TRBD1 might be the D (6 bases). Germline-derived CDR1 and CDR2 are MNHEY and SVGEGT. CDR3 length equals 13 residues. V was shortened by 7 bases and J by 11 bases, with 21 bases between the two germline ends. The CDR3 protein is CASTKGGRAEKYF. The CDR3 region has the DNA TGTGCCAGCACCAAAGGGGGAAGAGCAGAGAAGTACTTC.

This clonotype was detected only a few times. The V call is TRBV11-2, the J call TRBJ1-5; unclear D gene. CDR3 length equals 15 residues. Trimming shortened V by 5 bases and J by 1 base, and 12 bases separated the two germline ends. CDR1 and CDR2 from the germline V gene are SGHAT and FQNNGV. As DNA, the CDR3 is TGTGCCAGCAGCAAGGCCGGTCGGAGCAATCAGCCCCAGCATTTT. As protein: CASSKAGRSNQPQHF.

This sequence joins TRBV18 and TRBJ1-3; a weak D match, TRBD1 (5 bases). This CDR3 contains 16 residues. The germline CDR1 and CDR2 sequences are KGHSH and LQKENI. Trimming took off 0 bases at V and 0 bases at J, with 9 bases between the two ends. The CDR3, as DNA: TGTGCCAGCTCACCACCGGGACGGGGCTCTGGAAACACCATATATTTT. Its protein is CASSPPGRGSGNTIYF.

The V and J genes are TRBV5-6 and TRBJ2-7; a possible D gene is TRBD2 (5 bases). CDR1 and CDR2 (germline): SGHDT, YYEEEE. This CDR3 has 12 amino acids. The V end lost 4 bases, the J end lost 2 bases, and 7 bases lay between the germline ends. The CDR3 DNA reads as TGTGCCAGCAGCCGAGGGACCTACGAGCAGTACGTC. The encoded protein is CASSRGTYEQYV.

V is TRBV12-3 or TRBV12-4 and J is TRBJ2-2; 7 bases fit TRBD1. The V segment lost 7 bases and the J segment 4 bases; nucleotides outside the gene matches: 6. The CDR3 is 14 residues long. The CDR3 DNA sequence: TGTGCCAGCACCGCGGACAGGTTCACCGGGGAGCTGTTTTTT. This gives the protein CASTADRFTGELFF.